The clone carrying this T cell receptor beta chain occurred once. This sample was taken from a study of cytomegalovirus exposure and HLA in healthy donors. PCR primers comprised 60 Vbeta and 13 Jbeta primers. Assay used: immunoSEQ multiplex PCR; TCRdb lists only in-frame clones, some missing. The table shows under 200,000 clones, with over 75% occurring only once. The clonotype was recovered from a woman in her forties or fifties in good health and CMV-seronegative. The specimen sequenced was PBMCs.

The CDR3 sequence: CASSSTGGAGNTIYF. The CDR3 bases are TGTGCCAGCAGCTCTACAGGGGGCGCGGGAAACACCATATATTTT. The J gene is TRBJ1-3, the V gene TRBV7-9; 9 bases are shared with TRBD1. CDR3 length: 15 amino acids. The J segment lost 4 bases and the V segment lost 4 bases, leaving 5 bases of the junction unmatched. Germline V gene data show CDR1 as SEHNR and CDR2 as FQNEAQ (reference sequence).